This T cell receptor beta chain was observed in a study of blood T cell repertoires in COVID-19. Study details: Samples taken during acute and convalescent COVID-19 were collected in the United States, Italy and Spain.

Libraries were prepared by immunoSEQ multiplex PCR; TCRdb keeps only in-frame clonotypes and omits some of them. Here the sample spans 300,000 to 350,000 clones, roughly 90% being singletons. The Seattle patients, enrolled during active infection, were followed longitudinally. V was pared by 0 bases and J by 0 bases, with 14 bases between. Germline CDR1 is SGHVS and CDR2 is FQNEAQ. The CDR3 totals 17 residues. This clonotype was obtained from a woman aged 40 to 50 with COVID-19, enrolled during active disease. J is TRBJ1-1 and V is TRBV7-8; D gene ambiguous. The sample was peripheral blood. The CDR3 protein is CASSLAGRLFMNTEAFF. The DNA for the CDR3 is TGTGCCAGCAGCTTAGCCGGGAGGTTGTTCATGAACACTGAAGCTTTCTTT.